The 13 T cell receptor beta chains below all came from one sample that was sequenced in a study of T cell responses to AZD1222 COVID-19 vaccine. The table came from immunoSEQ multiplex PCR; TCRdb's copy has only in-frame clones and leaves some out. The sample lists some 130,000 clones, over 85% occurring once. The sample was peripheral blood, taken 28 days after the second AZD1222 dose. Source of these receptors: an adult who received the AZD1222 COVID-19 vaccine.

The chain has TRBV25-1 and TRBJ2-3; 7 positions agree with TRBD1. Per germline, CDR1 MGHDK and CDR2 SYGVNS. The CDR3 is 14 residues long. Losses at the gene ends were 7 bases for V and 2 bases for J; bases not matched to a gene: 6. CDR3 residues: CASTRQGLTDTQYF. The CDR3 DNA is TGTGCCAGCACCAGACAGGGCCTCACAGATACGCAGTATTTT.

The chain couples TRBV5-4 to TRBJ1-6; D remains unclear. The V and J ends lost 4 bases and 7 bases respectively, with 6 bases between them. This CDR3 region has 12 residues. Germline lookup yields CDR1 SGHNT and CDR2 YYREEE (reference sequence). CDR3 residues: CASSPPNSPLHF. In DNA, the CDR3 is TGTGCCAGCAGCCCGCCAAATTCACCCCTCCACTTT.

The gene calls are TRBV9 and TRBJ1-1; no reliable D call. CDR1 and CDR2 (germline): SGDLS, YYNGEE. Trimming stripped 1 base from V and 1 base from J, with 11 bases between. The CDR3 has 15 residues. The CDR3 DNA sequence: TGTGCCAGCAGCGTATCTGGACTCACGAACACTGAAGCTTTCTTT. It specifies CASSVSGLTNTEAFF.

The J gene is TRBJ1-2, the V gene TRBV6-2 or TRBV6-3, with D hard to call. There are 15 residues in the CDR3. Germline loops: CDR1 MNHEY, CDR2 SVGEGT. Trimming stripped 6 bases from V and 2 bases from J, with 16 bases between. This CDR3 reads CASSQSRMGNYGYTF. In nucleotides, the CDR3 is TGTGCCAGCAGCCAATCGAGGATGGGGAACTATGGCTACACCTTC.

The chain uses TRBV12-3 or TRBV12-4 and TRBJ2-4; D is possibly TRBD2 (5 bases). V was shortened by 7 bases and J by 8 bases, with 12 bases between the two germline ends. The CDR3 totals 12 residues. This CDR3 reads CASTLSEDIQYF. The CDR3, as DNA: TGTGCCAGCACCCTGTCGGAGGACATTCAGTACTTC.

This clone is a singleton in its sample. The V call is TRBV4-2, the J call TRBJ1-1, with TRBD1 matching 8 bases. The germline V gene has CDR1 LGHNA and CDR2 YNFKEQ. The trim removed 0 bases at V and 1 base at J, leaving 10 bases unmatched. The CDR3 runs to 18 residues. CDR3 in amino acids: CASSQDGKSGTGNTEAFF. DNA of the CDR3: TGTGCCAGCAGCCAAGATGGGAAGTCGGGGACAGGGAACACTGAAGCTTTCTTT.

The CDR3 loop reads CASHEGAGWLDTIYF. The CDR3 DNA reads as TGTGCCAGTCATGAGGGAGCAGGGTGGTTAGACACCATATATTTT. The chain recombines TRBV19 with TRBJ1-3, with a possible D match to TRBD1 (5 bases). CDR1 and CDR2 from the germline V gene are LNHDA and SQIVND (reference sequence). This CDR3 has 15 amino acids. The V and J ends lost 8 bases and 8 bases respectively, with 22 bases between them.

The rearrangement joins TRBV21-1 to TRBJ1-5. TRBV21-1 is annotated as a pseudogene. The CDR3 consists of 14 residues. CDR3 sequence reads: CASSKVERNQPQHF. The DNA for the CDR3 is TGTGCCAGCAGCAAAGTGGAGAGAAATCAGCCCCAGCATTTT.

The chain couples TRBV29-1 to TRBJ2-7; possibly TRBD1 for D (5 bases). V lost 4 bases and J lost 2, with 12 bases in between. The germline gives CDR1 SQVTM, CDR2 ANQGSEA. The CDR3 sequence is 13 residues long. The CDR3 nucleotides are TGCAGCGTTGTTGACAGACAAACCTACGAGCAGTACTTC. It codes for CSVVDRQTYEQYF.

This CDR3 reads CASSYGGVGNTIYF. CDR3 in DNA: TGTGCCAGCAGTTACGGGGGTGTTGGAAACACCATATATTTT. The chain recombines TRBV6-5 with TRBJ1-3; D might be TRBD1 (5 bases). CDR3 length: 14 amino acids. The germline CDR1 and CDR2 sequences are MNHEY and SVGAGI. V was cut by 2 bases and J by 3 bases, with 8 bases left in between.

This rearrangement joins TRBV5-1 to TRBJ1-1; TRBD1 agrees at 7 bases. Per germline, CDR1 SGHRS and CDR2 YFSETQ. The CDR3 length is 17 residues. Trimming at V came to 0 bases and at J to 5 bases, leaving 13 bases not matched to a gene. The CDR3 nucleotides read TGCGCCAGCAGCTTGGTAAAGGGGGCCATGGGATCTACTGAAGCTTTCTTT. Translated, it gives CASSLVKGAMGSTEAFF.

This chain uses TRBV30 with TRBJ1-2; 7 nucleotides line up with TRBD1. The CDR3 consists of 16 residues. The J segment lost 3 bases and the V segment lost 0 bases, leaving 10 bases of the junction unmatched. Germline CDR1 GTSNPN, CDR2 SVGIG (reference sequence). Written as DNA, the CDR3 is TGTGCCTGGAGTGTAGGTAGGGGACAGTCTGACTATGGCTACACCTTC. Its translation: CAWSVGRGQSDYGYTF.

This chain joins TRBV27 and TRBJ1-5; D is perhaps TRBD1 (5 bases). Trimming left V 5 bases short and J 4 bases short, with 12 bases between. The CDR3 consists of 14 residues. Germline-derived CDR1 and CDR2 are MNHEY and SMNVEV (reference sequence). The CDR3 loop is CASSPRQRNQPQHF. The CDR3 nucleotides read TGTGCCAGCAGTCCCCGACAGAGGAATCAGCCCCAGCATTTT.